The 7 T cell receptor beta chains in this list originate from one sample, sequenced in a study of cytomegalovirus exposure and HLA in healthy donors (dated by TCRdb to between 2016 and 2019). Libraries were made using the immunoSEQ multiplex PCR assay. A mixture of 60 forward primers for TCR Vbeta segments and 13 reverse primers for TCR Jbeta segments was used in the multiplex PCR. This immuneACCESS table, as held by TCRdb, lists in-frame sequences with V and J called but not all clones. Of the missing ones, under half trace to an unresolved V gene in checked studies; the others have no known cause. Across this sample there are 95,000 to 150,000 clones, with roughly 82% seen only once. The ten largest clones take up around 4% of the sample. Material: PBMCs. These receptor sequences come from a human donor in good health.

The V call is TRBV2, the J call TRBJ2-6, with TRBD1 matching 8 bases. This CDR3 contains 17 residues. CDR1 and CDR2 from the germline V gene are SNHLY and FYNNEI. The trim removed 4 bases at V and 1 base at J, leaving 6 bases unmatched. The CDR3 sequence: CASSGTGLRSGANVLTF. CDR3 coding DNA: TGTGCCAGCAGTGGGACAGGGTTAAGGTCTGGGGCCAACGTCCTGACTTTC.

The genes are TRBV15 and TRBJ2-7, with TRBD1 matching over 7 bases. CDR3 size: 16 residues. The V segment lost 3 bases and the J segment 1 base; nucleotides outside the gene matches: 9. Germline V gene data show CDR1 as LNHNV and CDR2 as YYDKDF (reference sequence). CDR3 in amino acids: CATSSFRTGDSYEQYF. In nucleotides, the CDR3 is TGTGCCACCAGCAGCTTCCGGACAGGAGATTCCTACGAGCAGTACTTC.

The chain is built from TRBV7-2 and TRBJ1-5, with 8 bases fitting TRBD1. The V gene's germline CDR1 is SGHTA and CDR2 FQGNSA. V shed 8 bases, J shed 6 bases, and the junction held 9 bases outside the gene matches. The CDR3 runs to 14 residues. The chain's CDR3 is CASAGQGGGQPQHF. The CDR3 DNA reads TGTGCCAGCGCCGGACAGGGAGGGGGTCAGCCCCAGCATTTT. Complete variable domain (other parts from reference TRBV7-2 and TRBJ1-5): GAGVSQSPSNKVTEKGKDVELRCDPISGHTALYWYRQSLGQGLEFLIYFQGNSAPDKSGLPSDRFSAERTGGSVSTLTIQRTQQEDSAVYLCASAGQGGGQPQHFGDGTRLSIL.

This clone was observed a few times. The rearrangement uses TRBV19 and TRBJ2-1; D might be TRBD2 (5 bases). The CDR3 totals 15 residues. The V end lost 7 bases, the J end lost 0 bases, and 13 bases lay between the germline ends. Germline lookup yields CDR1 LNHDA and CDR2 SQIVND (reference sequence). The CDR3 DNA sequence: TGTGCCAGTACCCTTGGGGAGAACTCCTACAATGAGCAGTTCTTC. Protein product: CASTLGENSYNEQFF.

The rearrangement uses TRBV7-9 and TRBJ2-1; a possible D gene is TRBD1 (5 bases). Germline values: CDR1 SEHNR, CDR2 FQNEAQ (reference sequence). The CDR3 extends over 15 amino acids. Trimming pared 1 base from V and 3 bases from J, leaving 10 bases between. CDR3 sequence reads: CASSLGGSFYNEQFF. CDR3 coding DNA: TGTGCCAGCAGCTTAGGGGGCAGTTTCTACAATGAGCAGTTCTTC.

The chain joins TRBV20-1 to TRBJ2-3; D is unresolved. The CDR3 consists of 11 residues. Germline V gene sequence: CDR1 DFQATT, CDR2 SNEGSKA (reference sequence). V was shortened by 6 bases and J by 2 bases, with 6 bases between the two germline ends. The CDR3 region is CSAPLTDTQYF. In nucleotides, the CDR3 is TGCAGTGCCCCCCTCACAGATACGCAGTATTTT.

This clone was picked up a small number of times. The chain employs TRBV28 and TRBJ1-3, with D unclear. The V end was cut by 0 bases, the J end by 0 bases, with 3 bases between. Per germline, CDR1 MDHEN and CDR2 SYDVKM. This CDR3 is built from 14 residues. This CDR3 is CASSLWSSGNTIYF. The CDR3 coding sequence is TGTGCCAGCAGTTTATGGAGCTCTGGAAACACCATATATTTT.